A selection of T cell receptor beta chains follows, all from one sample in a study of cytomegalovirus exposure and HLA in healthy donors. The data were produced by immunoSEQ multiplex PCR, yet TCRdb's version contains in-frame clones alone and is incomplete. Among approximately 44,000 clones listed, roughly 87% were seen once. Sample: PBMCs. The origin of the receptors is a woman aged 40 to 55 in good health and CMV-seropositive. CDR3s include the opening cysteine and the closing phenylalanine or tryptophan. Fields, in order: J gene, clone size, D gene, V gene, CDR3 protein, CDR3 DNA. A D gene is named only where the DNA matches it firmly. Clone sizes are given selectively: once, few, many, or a class where the clone is expanded.

j_call: TRBJ1-5
clone_size: NA
d_call: TRBD1
v_call: TRBV27
cdr3_aa: CASSLLGQGLNQPQHF
cdr3_nt: TGTGCCAGCAGTTTGTTGGGACAGGGATTAAATCAGCCCCAGCATTTT

j_call: TRBJ1-1
clone_size: NA
d_call: NA
v_call: TRBV7-9
cdr3_aa: CASSLFGTEAFF
cdr3_nt: TGTGCCAGCAGCTTATTCGGGACTGAAGCTTTCTTT

j_call: TRBJ2-1
clone_size: NA
d_call: NA
v_call: TRBV6-1
cdr3_aa: CASSAQPQGPYNEQFF
cdr3_nt: TGTGCCAGCAGTGCCCAGCCTCAGGGCCCCTACAATGAGCAGTTCTTC

j_call: TRBJ1-1
clone_size: NA
d_call: NA
v_call: TRBV18
cdr3_aa: CASSPTGNTEAFF
cdr3_nt: TGTGCCAGCTCTCCGACAGGGAACACTGAAGCTTTCTTT

j_call: TRBJ1-1
clone_size: NA
d_call: NA
v_call: TRBV30
cdr3_aa: CAWIGRRAEAFF
cdr3_nt: TGTGCCTGGATAGGCAGGAGGGCTGAAGCTTTCTTT

j_call: TRBJ2-7
clone_size: NA
d_call: NA
v_call: TRBV6-1
cdr3_aa: CASSEAVGGYEQYF
cdr3_nt: TGTGCCAGCAGTGAAGCGGTAGGGGGCTACGAGCAGTACTTC

j_call: TRBJ1-6
clone_size: NA
d_call: NA
v_call: TRBV19
cdr3_aa: CASTQANSPLHF
cdr3_nt: TGTGCCAGTACGCAGGCTAATTCACCCCTCCACTTT

j_call: TRBJ1-1
clone_size: NA
d_call: TRBD1
v_call: TRBV5-4
cdr3_aa: CASSLEGTVNTEAFF
cdr3_nt: TGTGCCAGCAGCTTGGAGGGGACAGTGAACACTGAAGCTTTCTTT

j_call: TRBJ1-5
clone_size: NA
d_call: NA
v_call: TRBV19
cdr3_aa: CASTLGVALWNQPQHF
cdr3_nt: TGTGCCAGTACCCTAGGGGTCGCTCTTTGGAATCAGCCCCAGCATTTT

j_call: TRBJ2-5
clone_size: NA
d_call: NA
v_call: TRBV7-6
cdr3_aa: CASSLKTGGSQYF
cdr3_nt: TGTGCCAGCAGCTTAAAAACAGGAGGGTCCCAGTACTTC

j_call: TRBJ2-5
clone_size: NA
d_call: TRBD2
v_call: TRBV5-1
cdr3_aa: CASASGLAGETQYF
cdr3_nt: TGCGCCAGCGCGTCGGGACTAGCGGGTGAGACCCAGTACTTC

j_call: TRBJ1-2
clone_size: NA
d_call: NA
v_call: TRBV28
cdr3_aa: CASSPQDRYGYTF
cdr3_nt: TGTGCCAGCAGTCCCCAGGACAGATATGGCTACACCTTC

j_call: TRBJ2-7
clone_size: few
d_call: TRBD1
v_call: TRBV5-1
cdr3_aa: CASSLQGVGSEQYF
cdr3_nt: TGCGCCAGCAGCTTACAGGGGGTCGGGTCCGAGCAGTACTTC

j_call: TRBJ1-2
clone_size: NA
d_call: NA
v_call: TRBV6-5
cdr3_aa: CASSYGPTGSGYTF
cdr3_nt: TGTGCCAGCAGTTACGGTCCGACGGGGAGTGGCTACACCTTC

j_call: TRBJ1-2
clone_size: NA
d_call: NA
v_call: TRBV27
cdr3_aa: CASSLEGGNYGYTF
cdr3_nt: TGTGCCAGCAGTTTGGAAGGAGGGAACTATGGCTACACCTTC

j_call: TRBJ2-2
clone_size: NA
d_call: NA
v_call: TRBV15
cdr3_aa: CATSSGQQNTGELFF
cdr3_nt: TGTGCCACCAGCAGCGGACAGCAGAACACCGGGGAGCTGTTTTTT

j_call: TRBJ2-3
clone_size: NA
d_call: NA
v_call: TRBV2
cdr3_aa: CASGAAGPPSTDTQYF
cdr3_nt: TGTGCCAGCGGGGCCGCGGGACCCCCGAGCACAGATACGCAGTATTTT

j_call: TRBJ2-7
clone_size: NA
d_call: TRBD2
v_call: TRBV25-1
cdr3_aa: CASSGSRAGDYEQYF
cdr3_nt: TGTGCCAGCAGTGGTTCGAGGGCGGGAGACTACGAGCAGTACTTC

j_call: TRBJ2-7
clone_size: NA
d_call: NA
v_call: TRBV6-5
cdr3_aa: CASAPGFGYEQYF
cdr3_nt: TGTGCCAGCGCTCCAGGCTTCGGCTACGAGCAGTACTTC

j_call: TRBJ2-1
clone_size: NA
d_call: TRBD1
v_call: TRBV5-4
cdr3_aa: CASSRKSGTENEQFF
cdr3_nt: TGTGCCAGCAGCCGGAAATCCGGGACAGAGAATGAGCAGTTCTTC

j_call: TRBJ2-5
clone_size: NA
d_call: NA
v_call: TRBV5-1
cdr3_aa: CASSLTDPLEQYF
cdr3_nt: TGCGCCAGCAGCTTGACTGATCCTTTGGAGCAGTACTTC

j_call: TRBJ2-5
clone_size: NA
d_call: TRBD2
v_call: TRBV28
cdr3_aa: CASSWLAGGETQYF
cdr3_nt: TGTGCCAGCAGTTGGTTAGCGGGAGGAGAGACCCAGTACTTC

j_call: TRBJ2-5
clone_size: NA
d_call: NA
v_call: TRBV11-3
cdr3_aa: CASSLVSGAAQYF
cdr3_nt: TGTGCCAGCAGCTTAGTATCGGGAGCGGCCCAGTACTTC

j_call: TRBJ2-5
clone_size: NA
d_call: NA
v_call: TRBV18
cdr3_aa: CASSPPAFETQYF
cdr3_nt: TGTGCCAGCTCACCTCCTGCGTTCGAGACCCAGTACTTC

j_call: TRBJ2-5
clone_size: once
d_call: TRBD2
v_call: TRBV9
cdr3_aa: CASSVGGSGRDQYF
cdr3_nt: TGTGCCAGCAGCGTAGGAGGAAGCGGGAGGGACCAGTACTTC

j_call: TRBJ2-7
clone_size: NA
d_call: NA
v_call: TRBV7-3
cdr3_aa: CASSLFPGQAYEQYF
cdr3_nt: TGTGCCAGCAGCTTATTCCCGGGACAAGCCTACGAGCAGTACTTC

j_call: TRBJ2-5
clone_size: NA
d_call: NA
v_call: TRBV6-6
cdr3_aa: CASNGGGETQYF
cdr3_nt: TGTGCCAGCAATGGGGGAGGAGAGACCCAGTACTTC

j_call: TRBJ2-1
clone_size: NA
d_call: NA
v_call: TRBV5-6
cdr3_aa: CASSLDMGAYEQFF
cdr3_nt: TGTGCCAGCAGCCTCGACATGGGGGCATATGAGCAGTTCTTC

j_call: TRBJ2-3
clone_size: NA
d_call: TRBD2
v_call: TRBV6-1
cdr3_aa: CASSEETSGSFDTQYF
cdr3_nt: TGTGCCAGCAGTGAAGAAACTAGCGGGAGTTTTGATACGCAGTATTTT

j_call: TRBJ2-5
clone_size: NA
d_call: NA
v_call: TRBV27
cdr3_aa: CASSLRVLETQYF
cdr3_nt: TGTGCCAGCAGTTTGCGAGTTTTAGAGACCCAGTACTTC

j_call: TRBJ1-1
clone_size: NA
d_call: NA
v_call: TRBV6-1
cdr3_aa: CASSDLGGLNTEAFF
cdr3_nt: TGTGCCAGCAGTGATTTGGGGGGGTTGAACACTGAAGCTTTCTTT

j_call: TRBJ2-7
clone_size: NA
d_call: NA
v_call: TRBV6-5
cdr3_aa: CASRTPGLPYEQYF
cdr3_nt: TGTGCCAGCAGAACCCCCGGTTTACCTTACGAGCAGTACTTC

j_call: TRBJ1-2
clone_size: NA
d_call: NA
v_call: TRBV25-1
cdr3_aa: CASSEVLNYGYTF
cdr3_nt: TGTGCCAGCAGTGAAGTCCTTAACTATGGCTACACCTTC

j_call: TRBJ1-2
clone_size: NA
d_call: NA
v_call: TRBV19
cdr3_aa: CASEGGFYGYTF
cdr3_nt: TGTGCCAGCGAAGGGGGATTCTATGGCTACACCTTC

j_call: TRBJ2-5
clone_size: NA
d_call: TRBD1
v_call: TRBV5-1
cdr3_aa: CASSLVGLEGGMETQYF
cdr3_nt: TGCGCCAGCAGCTTGGTCGGCTTGGAAGGGGGCATGGAGACCCAGTACTTC

j_call: TRBJ1-5
clone_size: NA
d_call: NA
v_call: TRBV10-3
cdr3_aa: CAISPGGDSNQPQHF
cdr3_nt: TGTGCCATCAGCCCCGGTGGAGATAGCAATCAGCCCCAGCATTTT

j_call: TRBJ2-2
clone_size: NA
d_call: TRBD2
v_call: TRBV6-4
cdr3_aa: CASRKASGGHTGELFF
cdr3_nt: TGTGCCAGCAGGAAAGCTAGCGGGGGTCACACCGGGGAGCTGTTTTTT

j_call: TRBJ2-2
clone_size: once
d_call: NA
v_call: TRBV6-5
cdr3_aa: CASRIRDTNTGELFF
cdr3_nt: TGTGCCAGCAGGATCAGGGATACGAACACCGGGGAGCTGTTTTTT

j_call: TRBJ2-7
clone_size: NA
d_call: TRBD2
v_call: TRBV7-6
cdr3_aa: CASSLASSGRVYEQYF
cdr3_nt: TGTGCCAGCAGCTTGGCCTCTAGCGGGAGGGTCTACGAGCAGTACTTC

j_call: TRBJ2-7
clone_size: once
d_call: TRBD2
v_call: TRBV7-2
cdr3_aa: CASSEQPGTSSEQYF
cdr3_nt: TGTGCCAGCAGCGAGCAACCCGGGACTAGTTCCGAGCAGTACTTC

j_call: TRBJ2-6
clone_size: few
d_call: NA
v_call: TRBV19
cdr3_aa: CASRYSGFSGANVLTF
cdr3_nt: TGTGCCAGTAGGTACAGCGGATTCTCTGGGGCCAACGTCCTGACTTTC

j_call: TRBJ2-3
clone_size: NA
d_call: NA
v_call: TRBV5-1
cdr3_aa: CASSLGTSTDTQYF
cdr3_nt: TGCGCCAGCAGCTTGGGCACAAGCACAGATACGCAGTATTTT

j_call: TRBJ2-7
clone_size: NA
d_call: TRBD1
v_call: TRBV7-2
cdr3_aa: CASSLDRGGPYEQYF
cdr3_nt: TGTGCCAGCAGCCTCGACAGGGGGGGACCCTACGAGCAGTACTTC

j_call: TRBJ2-7
clone_size: NA
d_call: NA
v_call: TRBV25-1
cdr3_aa: CATGQTGEQYF
cdr3_nt: TGTGCCACAGGTCAAACAGGCGAGCAGTACTTC